This T cell receptor (beta chain) was identified in a study of blood T cell repertoires in COVID-19. In the study overall: Acute and convalescent COVID-19 samples came from the United States, Italy and Spain. T cells, B-cell-depleted T cells, or PBMCs supplied cDNA or gDNA.

Trimming cost V 1 base and J 4 bases; bases outside gene matches: 7. The CDR3 is 15 residues long. CDR1 is SGHRS and CDR2 is YFSETQ in the germline V gene. Per the study methods: Scientists estimated how many nucleated cells there were by amplifying reference gene primers. Using immunoSEQ multiplex PCR, the repertoire was profiled, and TCRdb retains in-frame clones only, with some absent. The DNA was the basis for D and trimming; V, J and clone size are from that table. Found here are about 23,000 clones, over 75% of them singletons; the top ten hold around 20%. Sequencing input: peripheral blood. This chain connects TRBV5-1 to TRBJ2-5; 7 nucleotides line up with TRBD1. This clonotype was sampled from a woman older than 75 with acute or convalescent COVID-19. The CDR3 sequence is CASSLTGDRGETQYF. CDR3 sequence (DNA): TGCGCCAGCAGCTTGACAGGGGATAGGGGAGAGACCCAGTACTTC.